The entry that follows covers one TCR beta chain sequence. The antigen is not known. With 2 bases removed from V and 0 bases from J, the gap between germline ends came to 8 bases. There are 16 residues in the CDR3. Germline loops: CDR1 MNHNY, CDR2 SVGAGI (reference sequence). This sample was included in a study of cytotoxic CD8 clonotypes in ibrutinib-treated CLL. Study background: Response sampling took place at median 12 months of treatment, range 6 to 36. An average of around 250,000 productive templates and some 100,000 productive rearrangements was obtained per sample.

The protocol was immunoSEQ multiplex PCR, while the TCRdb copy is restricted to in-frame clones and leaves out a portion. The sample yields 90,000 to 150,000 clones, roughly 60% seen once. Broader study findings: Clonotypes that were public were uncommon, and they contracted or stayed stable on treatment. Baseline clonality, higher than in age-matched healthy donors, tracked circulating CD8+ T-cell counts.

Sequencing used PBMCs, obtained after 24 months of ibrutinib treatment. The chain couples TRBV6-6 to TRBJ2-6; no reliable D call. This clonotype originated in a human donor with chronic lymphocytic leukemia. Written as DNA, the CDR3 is TGTGCCAGCAGTTACGGGATCGCCTCTGGGGCCAACGTCCTGACTTTC. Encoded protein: CASSYGIASGANVLTF.